Each of the 26 T cell receptor beta chains below was sequenced from the same sample in a study of T cell changes during pregnancy in multiple sclerosis. The data were produced by immunoSEQ multiplex PCR, yet TCRdb's version contains in-frame clones alone and is incomplete. The sample gives roughly 20,000 clones, about 88% of which show up once; 7% is in the top ten. Sample: CD8+ T cells from peripheral blood mononuclear cells, taken in the third trimester of pregnancy. Source of these receptors: a female donor in good health, enrolled as a control in a pregnancy study.

The chain carries TRBV6-5 and TRBJ1-1; 7 bases fit TRBD1. Looked up from germline, CDR1 is MNHEY and CDR2 is SVGAGI. The CDR3 extends over 13 amino acids. V shed 5 bases and J 6 bases; nucleotides not matched to a gene: 6. Here the CDR3 reads CASSEGQTPEAFF. The CDR3 DNA is TGTGCCAGCAGTGAGGGACAGACCCCTGAAGCTTTCTTT.

The V and J genes are TRBV27 and TRBJ2-7; possibly TRBD1 for D (6 bases). CDR3 length: 12 amino acids. V gave up 5 bases and J gave up 4 bases, with 9 bases separating them. CDR1 MNHEY and CDR2 SMNVEV come from the germline V gene (reference sequence). The DNA for the CDR3 is TGTGCCAGCAGTCCCACAGGGTACGAGCAGTACTTC. It translates to CASSPTGYEQYF.

The rearrangement links TRBV13 to TRBJ2-3; the match to TRBD2 covers 13 bases. With V trimmed by 3 bases and J by 2 bases, 11 bases remained unmatched. Germline assignment: CDR1 PRHDT and CDR2 FYEKMQ (reference sequence). The CDR3 totals 19 residues. The chain's CDR3 is CASSFTSGGGRSSTDTQYF. CDR3 in DNA: TGTGCCAGCAGCTTTACTAGCGGGGGGGGCCGATCCTCCACAGATACGCAGTATTTT.

The CDR3 DNA sequence: TGCAGCGCCGCTGAAAGGCGGCAAGAGACCCAGTACTTC. It is translated as CSAAERRQETQYF. The rearrangement links TRBV29-1 to TRBJ2-5; D remains unclear. The length of the CDR3 is 13 residues. Trimming took 7 bases from V and 2 from J, leaving 14 bases between them. CDR1 and CDR2 (germline): SQVTM, ANQGSEA.

The chain combines TRBV30 with TRBJ2-3; D is unclear. The CDR3 loop spans 16 amino acids. Germline V gives CDR1 GTSNPN, CDR2 SVGIG (reference sequence). V dropped 8 bases and J dropped 0 bases, with 21 bases sitting between them. The CDR3 spells CAKEVYPNPSTDTQYF. CDR3 nucleotide sequence: TGTGCCAAAGAGGTTTACCCAAATCCTAGCACAGATACGCAGTATTTT. Supplemented by reference TRBV30 and TRBJ2-3, the full variable domain reads SQTIHQWPATLVQPVGSPLSLECTVEGTSNPNLYWYRQAAGRGLQLLFYSVGIGQISSEVPQNLSASRPQDRQFILSSKKLLLSDSGFYLCAKEVYPNPSTDTQYFGPGTRLTVL.

This sequence joins TRBV7-3 and TRBJ2-5, with TRBD1 as a possible D gene (6 bases). Per the germline V gene, CDR1 is SGHTA and CDR2 is FQGTGA. The V gene lost 5 bases and the J gene lost 7 bases, with 17 bases spanning the gap. The CDR3 is 14 residues long. In DNA form, the CDR3 reads TGTGCCAGCAGCCCGTTGGGCCGCAGGGGGACCCAGTACTTC. This encodes CASSPLGRRGTQYF.

The V call is TRBV9, the J call TRBJ2-1; TRBD2 might be the D (7 bases). Between the trimmed V and J ends, which lost 2 bases and 8 bases, there was a span of 17 bases. The V gene's germline CDR1 is SGDLS and CDR2 YYNGEE. The CDR3 totals 15 residues. Here the CDR3 reads CASSVRGGGLDEQFF. For the CDR3, the DNA is TGTGCCAGCAGCGTTCGAGGGGGGGGTTTGGATGAGCAGTTCTTC.

Notes on this clone: Distinct nucleotide sequences in the sample also encode this CDR3. The chain has TRBV7-8 and TRBJ2-7; D might be TRBD2 (5 bases). This CDR3 comprises 13 residues. V dropped 5 bases and J dropped 4 bases, with 12 bases sitting between them. Germline-derived CDR1 and CDR2 are SGHVS and FQNEAQ. In DNA, the CDR3 is TGTGCCAGCAGCCTATCTCCGGGGTACGAGCAGTACTTC. This translates into CASSLSPGYEQYF.

The V call is TRBV7-8, the J call TRBJ1-6, with no clear D. Per the germline V gene, CDR1 is SGHVS and CDR2 is FQNEAQ. This CDR3 spans 17 amino acids. V was trimmed by 3 bases and J by 7 bases, leaving 19 bases between them. The CDR3 nucleotides are TGTGCCAGCAGCTTGGGATCCATCGGGGAGAGAAATTCACCCCTCCACTTT. Translated, it gives CASSLGSIGERNSPLHF.

The V call is TRBV4-3, the J call TRBJ2-5, with TRBD2 matching 8 bases. This CDR3 is 18 amino acids long. With V trimmed by 4 bases and J by 4 bases, 17 bases remained unmatched. The germline gives CDR1 LGHNA, CDR2 YSLEER. The CDR3 coding sequence is TGCGCCAGCAGCCCCGTGGGGATCCGGGAGGGTTTAACAGAGACCCAGTACTTC. Translation gives CASSPVGIREGLTETQYF.

This clone was seen only once. The genes are TRBV4-3 and TRBJ2-1; TRBD2 might be the D (7 bases). The CDR3 length is 17 residues. CDR1 is LGHNA and CDR2 is YSLEER in the germline V gene. V lost 3 bases, J lost 6 bases, and 21 bases lay in between. Here the CDR3 DNA reads TGCGCCAGCAGCCATACCACAGGGAGGGAATTTCTCAATGAGCAGTTCTTC. Its protein product is CASSHTTGREFLNEQFF.

CDR3 in amino acids: CATSKTGGQGSNEQFF. In nucleotides, the CDR3 is TGTGCCACCAGCAAAACGGGAGGCCAAGGTAGCAATGAGCAGTTCTTC. The chain recombines TRBV15 with TRBJ2-1; TRBD2 aligns across 7 bases. The CDR3 is made up of 16 amino acids. V lost 4 bases to trimming and J lost 6 bases; unmatched junction nucleotides: 12. CDR1 is LNHNV and CDR2 is YYDKDF in the germline V gene (reference sequence). Looking up the rest from reference TRBV15 and TRBJ2-1 gives the full variable domain: DAMVIQNPRYQVTQFGKPVTLSCSQTLNHNVMYWYQQKSSQAPKLLFHYYDKDFNNEADTPDNFQSRRPNTSFCFLDIRSPGLGDTAMYLCATSKTGGQGSNEQFFGPGTRLTVL.

This clone is large in the sample. The J gene is TRBJ2-3, the V gene TRBV15, with D maybe TRBD2 (7 bases). CDR1 is LNHNV and CDR2 is YYDKDF in the germline V gene (reference sequence). Trimming stripped 0 bases from V and 2 bases from J, with 9 bases between. The CDR3 contains 15 residues. As DNA, the CDR3 is TGTGCCACCAGCAGAGATGGGGGGGCCACAGATACGCAGTATTTT. Its protein product is CATSRDGGATDTQYF.

This chain uses TRBV7-9 with TRBJ1-2, with D possibly TRBD1 on 5 matching bases. Trimming cost V 5 bases and J 8 bases, with 21 bases left between them. The CDR3 consists of 15 residues. Looked up from germline, CDR1 is SEHNR and CDR2 is FQNEAQ (reference sequence). The CDR3 loop reads CASSLSARTLEGYTF. The CDR3 DNA sequence: TGTGCCAGCAGCCTAAGCGCCCGGACACTCGAAGGCTACACCTTC.

The V gene is TRBV6-6, the J gene TRBJ2-7, with D hard to call. The CDR3 extends over 12 amino acids. Germline V gene lookup returns CDR1 MNHNY and CDR2 SVGAGI (reference sequence). Trimming removed 0 bases at V and 4 bases at J, with 4 bases between. CDR3 sequence: CASSYSPYEQYF. The CDR3 DNA reads as TGTGCCAGCAGTTACTCCCCGTACGAGCAGTACTTC.

The V call is TRBV6-4, the J call TRBJ1-5; unclear D gene. The CDR3 runs to 13 residues. CDR1 is MRHNA and CDR2 is SNTAGT in the germline V gene. Trimming stripped 6 bases from V and 4 bases from J, with 10 bases between. CDR3: CASRLLTNQPQHF. The CDR3 region has the DNA TGTGCCAGCAGACTACTGACTAATCAGCCCCAGCATTTT.

The chain couples TRBV6-1 to TRBJ2-7; weak D call: TRBD2 (6 bases). V lost 7 bases and J 6 bases, leaving 22 bases between the germline ends. Germline CDR1 reads MNHNS; CDR2 reads SASEGT. The CDR3 runs 15 residues. This CDR3 is CASMKGEVSFGEQYF. CDR3 in DNA: TGTGCCAGCATGAAAGGGGAGGTTTCTTTTGGCGAGCAGTACTTC.

This rearrangement joins TRBV5-6 to TRBJ2-3; 13 nucleotides line up with TRBD2. The germline gives CDR1 SGHDT, CDR2 YYEEEE. CDR3 length: 18 amino acids. With 2 bases clipped from V and 4 bases from J, the junction kept 10 bases outside the gene matches. CDR3 in DNA: TGTGCCAGCAGCTTCGGGGGGACTAGCGGGGAAGAGGCAGATACGCAGTATTTT. This sequence encodes CASSFGGTSGEEADTQYF.

V usage is TRBV10-3 and J usage is TRBJ2-7; D may be TRBD2 (5 bases). The CDR3 has 12 amino acids. Germline CDR1 is ENHRY and CDR2 is SYGVKD. Trimming took 2 bases from V and 3 from J, leaving 5 bases between them. The CDR3 here is CAISEEGYEQYF. CDR3 coding DNA: TGTGCCATCAGTGAGGAGGGCTACGAGCAGTACTTC.

A single count supports this clone. The V and J genes are TRBV7-9 and TRBJ2-7, with 8 bases matching TRBD2. In germline, CDR1 is SEHNR, CDR2 FQNEAQ (reference sequence). After removal of 0 bases from V and 1 base from J, the junction contained 5 bases not matched to a gene. CDR3 length: 16 amino acids. CDR3 residues: CASSLASSGISYEQYF. In nucleotides, the CDR3 is TGTGCCAGCAGCTTAGCGAGTAGCGGGATTTCCTACGAGCAGTACTTC.

This clone has only one observation. This chain connects TRBV7-3 to TRBJ2-3; 10 bases are shared with TRBD1. Germline CDR1 is SGHTA and CDR2 is FQGTGA. V gave up 5 bases and J gave up 5 bases; unmatched junction bases: 7. This CDR3 has 15 amino acids. The CDR3 DNA reads as TGTGCCAGCAGCCCCTGGACAGGGGGTCTAGATACGCAGTATTTT. Its translation: CASSPWTGGLDTQYF. The full variable domain, its missing parts supplied by reference TRBV7-3 and TRBJ2-3, is GAGVSQTPSNKVTEKGKYVELRCDPISGHTALYWYRQSLGQGPEFLIYFQGTGAADDSGLPNDRFFAVRPEGSVSTLKIQRTERGDSAVYLCASSPWTGGLDTQYFGPGTRLTVL.

The rearrangement links TRBV19 to TRBJ2-7, with 7 nucleotides matching TRBD1. V lost 6 bases, J lost 5 bases, and 7 bases stayed unmatched. The CDR3 has 13 residues. Per germline, CDR1 LNHDA and CDR2 SQIVND (reference sequence). The CDR3 nucleotides are TGTGCCAGTAGCGATACAGGGGTCCACGAGCAGTACTTC. Amino acid sequence: CASSDTGVHEQYF.

In its sample, this clone was seen once. The gene calls are TRBV9 and TRBJ2-3; possibly TRBD2 for D (7 bases). This CDR3 has 14 amino acids. Trimming took off 0 bases at V and 7 bases at J, with 12 bases between the two ends. Germline CDR1 is SGDLS and CDR2 is YYNGEE. CDR3 nucleotide sequence: TGTGCCAGCAGCGTAGTCGGGGGGCTCAATACGCAGTATTTT. Amino acids: CASSVVGGLNTQYF. The full variable domain, completed using reference TRBV9 and TRBJ2-3, is DSGVTQTPKHLITATGQRVTLRCSPRSGDLSVYWYQQSLDQGLQFLIQYYNGEERAKGNILERFSAQQFPDLHSELNLSSLELGDSALYFCASSVVGGLNTQYFGPGTRLTVL.

The gene calls are TRBV19 and TRBJ2-2; D possibly corresponds to TRBD1 (5 bases). This CDR3 spans 16 amino acids. CDR1 and CDR2 (germline): LNHDA, SQIVND (reference sequence). V was clipped by 3 bases and J by 2 bases, with 13 bases between them. The CDR3 DNA reads as TGTGCCAGTAGTATCTTAGGACATAGAAACACCGGGGAGCTGTTTTTT. Its translation: CASSILGHRNTGELFF.

This chain uses TRBV5-6 with TRBJ2-7, with a weak D call TRBD1 (5 bases). Germline CDR1 reads SGHDT; CDR2 reads YYEEEE. Trimming left V 2 bases short and J 5 bases short, with 5 bases between. The CDR3 is 11 amino acids. This chain's CDR3 is CASSFRDEQYF. The CDR3 DNA reads as TGTGCCAGCAGCTTCAGGGACGAGCAGTACTTC.

Of note for this clone: One end of the junction varies from germline; a read error may be responsible. The chain carries TRBV6-1 and TRBJ1-2; possible D gene TRBD1, 5 bases. Per germline, CDR1 MNHNS and CDR2 SASEGT. The CDR3 spans 14 residues. CDR3 in DNA: TGTGCCAGCAGCGAAGGGGCAGGGCTCTATGGCTACACCTTC. Amino acids: CASSEGAGLYGYTF.